Each of the 7 T cell receptor beta chains below was sequenced from the same sample in a study of Ad26.COV2.S vaccination and SARS-CoV-2 variants. Here immunoSEQ multiplex PCR was the method, and the copy in TCRdb shows in-frame clones only, minus some. The sample lists approximately 500,000 clones; roughly nine tenths were seen once. The treatment is: around 19 received Ad26.COV2.S at low or high dose, single or two shots; roughly 5 received placebo; per-sample allocation not given. Sampling happened 63 days after the first vaccine or placebo injection. The sequencing here drew on peripheral blood, taken in a trial of Ad26.COV2.S vaccine versus placebo. Receptor source: a person aged 18 to 65 who received the Ad26.COV2.S COVID-19 vaccine or a placebo.

V gene TRBV5-6 combines with J gene TRBJ2-7, with TRBD2 as a possible D gene (5 bases). Germline V lookup: CDR1 SGHDT, CDR2 YYEEEE. Between the trimmed V and J ends, which lost 7 bases and 2 bases, there was a span of 13 bases. The CDR3 loop spans 13 amino acids. CDR3 coding DNA: TGTGCCAGCCTACTAGGCGGTACCTACGAGCAGTACTTC. As protein: CASLLGGTYEQYF.

V gene TRBV29-1 combines with J gene TRBJ1-1; no reliable D call. V lost 7 bases and J 4 bases, leaving 10 bases between the germline ends. The CDR3 covers 11 residues. Germline V gives CDR1 SQVTM, CDR2 ANQGSEA. CDR3 sequence (DNA): TGCAGCGCCACCGGACTCACTGAAGCTTTCTTT. Its translation is CSATGLTEAFF.

The CDR3 spells CASMGQGVRSQHF. The CDR3 DNA reads as TGTGCCAGTATGGGACAGGGGGTGAGGTCCCAGCATTTT. This sequence joins TRBV19 and TRBJ1-5; 11 nucleotides align to TRBD1. CDR3 length: 13 amino acids. After removal of 7 bases from V and 11 bases from J, the junction contained 7 bases not matched to a gene. Germline values: CDR1 LNHDA, CDR2 SQIVND (reference sequence).

V is TRBV7-2 and J is TRBJ1-2, with D unclear. V was clipped by 5 bases and J by 4 bases, with 8 bases between them. CDR3 size: 12 residues. The V gene's germline CDR1 is SGHTA and CDR2 FQGNSA. CDR3 sequence: CASSHPGYGYTF. The CDR3 DNA reads as TGTGCCAGCAGCCACCCAGGCTATGGCTACACCTTC.

The chain carries TRBV30 and TRBJ1-6; D unclear. This CDR3 spans 15 amino acids. The V end lost 3 bases, the J end lost 7 bases, and 16 bases lay between the germline ends. Looked up from germline, CDR1 is GTSNPN and CDR2 is SVGIG (reference sequence). This chain's CDR3 is CAWREGPGGNSPLHF. The DNA for the CDR3 is TGTGCCTGGAGGGAAGGGCCAGGTGGGAATTCACCCCTCCACTTT.

The V call is TRBV30, the J call TRBJ2-7; tentatively, D is TRBD2 (6 bases). Per germline, CDR1 GTSNPN and CDR2 SVGIG (reference sequence). The CDR3 is made up of 14 amino acids. Trimming removed 2 bases from V and 3 bases from J, with 14 bases in between. The CDR3 nucleotides read TGTGCCTGGAGTCCGGGAGTGGGAAACTACGAGCAGTACTTC. Amino acids: CAWSPGVGNYEQYF.

The chain has TRBV7-6 and TRBJ2-1, with 8 bases fitting TRBD2. Germline lookup yields CDR1 SGHVS and CDR2 FNYEAQ. CDR3 length equals 15 residues. J lost 5 bases, V lost 3 bases, and 6 bases had no gene match. As DNA, the CDR3 is TGTGCCAGCAGCTTCGGGGCGCGGGGGGACAATGAGCAGTTCTTC. It encodes CASSFGARGDNEQFF.